A selection of T cell receptor beta chains follows, all from one sample in a study of Graves' ophthalmopathy and Graves' hyperthyroidism. TCRdb redid the calling of the multiplex PCR reads with MiXCR, one entry per CDR3 protein. The sample holds 340,000 or so distinct CDR3 sequences, 17% seen once. Sequenced sample: peripheral blood. The receptors stem from an adult man with Graves' ophthalmopathy. Each CDR3 is given with its conserved first and last residue.

v_call	cdr3_aa
TRBV14	CASSQEVGRQYF
TRBV24-1	CATAGLAGARTGELFF
TRBV12-3/TRBV12-4	CASSLRTDGYTF
TRBV13	CASSLDRGISYEQYF
TRBV5-1	CASSLDYGGGTEAFF
TRBV5-5	CASSLVGLAAYEQYF
TRBV2	CASSEALSFYEQYF
TRBV20-1	CSARPGADNSPLHF
TRBV6-2/TRBV6-3	CASSYQAAGLGGANVLTF
TRBV20-1	CSARDPAGGPNEQYF
TRBV10-3	CAISESTGEAGYTF
TRBV12-3/TRBV12-4	CASSLGWDMNTEAFF
TRBV20-1	CSSPGAQETQYF